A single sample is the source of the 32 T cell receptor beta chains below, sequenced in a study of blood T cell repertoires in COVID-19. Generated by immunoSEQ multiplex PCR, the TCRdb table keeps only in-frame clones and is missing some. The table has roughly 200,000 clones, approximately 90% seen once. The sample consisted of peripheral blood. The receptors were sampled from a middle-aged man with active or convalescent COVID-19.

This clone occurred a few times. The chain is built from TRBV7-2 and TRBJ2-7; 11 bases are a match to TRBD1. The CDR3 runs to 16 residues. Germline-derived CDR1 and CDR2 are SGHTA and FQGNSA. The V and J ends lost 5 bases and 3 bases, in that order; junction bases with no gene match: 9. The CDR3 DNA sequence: TGTGCCAGCAGCCCAGACTCCGGGACAGGGGGCTACGAGCAGTACTTC. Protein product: CASSPDSGTGGYEQYF. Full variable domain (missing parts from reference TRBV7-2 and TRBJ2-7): GAGVSQSPSNKVTEKGKDVELRCDPISGHTALYWYRQSLGQGLEFLIYFQGNSAPDKSGLPSDRFSAERTGGSVSTLTIQRTQQEDSAVYLCASSPDSGTGGYEQYFGPGTRLTVT.

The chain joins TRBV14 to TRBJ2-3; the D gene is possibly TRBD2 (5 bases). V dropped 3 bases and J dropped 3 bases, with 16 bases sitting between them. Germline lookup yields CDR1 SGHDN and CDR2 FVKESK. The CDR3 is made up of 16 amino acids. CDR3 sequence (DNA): TGTGCCAGCAGCCACCCTACCGGGCGGGTTACAGATACGCAGTATTTT. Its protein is CASSHPTGRVTDTQYF.

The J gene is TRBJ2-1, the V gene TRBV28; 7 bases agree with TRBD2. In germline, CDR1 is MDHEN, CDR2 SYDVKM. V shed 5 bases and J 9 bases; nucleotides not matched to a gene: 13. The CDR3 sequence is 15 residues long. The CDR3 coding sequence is TGTGCCAGCAGTCCACCGTGGGGGACTACGGGTGAGCAGTTCTTC. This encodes CASSPPWGTTGEQFF.

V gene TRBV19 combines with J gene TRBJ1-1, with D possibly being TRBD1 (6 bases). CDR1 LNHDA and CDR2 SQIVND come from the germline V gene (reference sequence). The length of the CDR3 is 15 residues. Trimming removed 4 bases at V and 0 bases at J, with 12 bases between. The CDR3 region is CASSRFTGLNTEAFF. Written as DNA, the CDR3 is TGTGCCAGTAGTAGGTTCACAGGGCTGAACACTGAAGCTTTCTTT.

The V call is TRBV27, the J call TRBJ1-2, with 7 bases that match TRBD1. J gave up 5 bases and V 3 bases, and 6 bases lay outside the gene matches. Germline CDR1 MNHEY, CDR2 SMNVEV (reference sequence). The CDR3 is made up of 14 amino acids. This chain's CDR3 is CASSLDRWAYGYTF. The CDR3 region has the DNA TGTGCCAGCAGTTTGGACAGGTGGGCTTATGGCTACACCTTC.

The CDR3 loop is CASSYKEHEQFF. In DNA, the CDR3 is TGTGCCAGCAGTTACAAGGAGCATGAGCAGTTCTTC. The chain employs TRBV6-6 and TRBJ2-1; no clear D gene. This CDR3 region has 12 residues. The germline V and J ends were trimmed by 2 bases and 8 bases, with 7 bases remaining between them. CDR1 and CDR2 (germline): MNHNY, SVGAGI (reference sequence).

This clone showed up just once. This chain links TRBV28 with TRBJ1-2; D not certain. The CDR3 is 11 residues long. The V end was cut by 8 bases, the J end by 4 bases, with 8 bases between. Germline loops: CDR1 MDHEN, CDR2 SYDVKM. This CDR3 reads CASRSFYGYTF. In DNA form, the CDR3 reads TGTGCCAGCCGTTCCTTCTATGGCTACACCTTC.

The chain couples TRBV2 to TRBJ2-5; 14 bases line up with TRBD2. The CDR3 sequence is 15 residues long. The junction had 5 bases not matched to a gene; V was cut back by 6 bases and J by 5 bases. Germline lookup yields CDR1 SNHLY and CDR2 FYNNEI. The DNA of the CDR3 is TGTGCCAGCAGCCGACTAGCGGGGGGGCGGGAGACCCAGTACTTC. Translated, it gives CASSRLAGGRETQYF.

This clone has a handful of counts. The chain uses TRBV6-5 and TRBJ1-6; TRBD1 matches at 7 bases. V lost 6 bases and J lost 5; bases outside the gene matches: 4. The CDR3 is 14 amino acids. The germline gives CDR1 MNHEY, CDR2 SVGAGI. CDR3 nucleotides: TGTGCCAGCAGCCGGGACAGAGATAATTCACCCCTCCACTTT. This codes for CASSRDRDNSPLHF.

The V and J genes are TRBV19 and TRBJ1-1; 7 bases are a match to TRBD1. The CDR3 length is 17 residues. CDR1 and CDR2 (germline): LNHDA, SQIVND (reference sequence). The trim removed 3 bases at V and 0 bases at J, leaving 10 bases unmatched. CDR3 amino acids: CASSIDGTANMNTEAFF. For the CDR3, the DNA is TGTGCCAGTAGTATCGATGGGACAGCAAACATGAACACTGAAGCTTTCTTT.

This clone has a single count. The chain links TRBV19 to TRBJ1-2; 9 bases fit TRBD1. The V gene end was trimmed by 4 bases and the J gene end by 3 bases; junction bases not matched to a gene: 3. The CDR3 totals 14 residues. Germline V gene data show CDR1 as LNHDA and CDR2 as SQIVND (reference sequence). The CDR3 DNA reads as TGTGCCAGTAGTACACAGGGGGCACACTATGGCTACACCTTC. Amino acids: CASSTQGAHYGYTF.

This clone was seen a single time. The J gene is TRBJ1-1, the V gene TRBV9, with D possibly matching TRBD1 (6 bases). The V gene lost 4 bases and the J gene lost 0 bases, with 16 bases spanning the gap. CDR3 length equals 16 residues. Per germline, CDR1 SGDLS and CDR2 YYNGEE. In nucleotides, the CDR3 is TGTGCCAGCAGCTTCGGGACACCCGGCATGAACACTGAAGCTTTCTTT. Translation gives CASSFGTPGMNTEAFF.

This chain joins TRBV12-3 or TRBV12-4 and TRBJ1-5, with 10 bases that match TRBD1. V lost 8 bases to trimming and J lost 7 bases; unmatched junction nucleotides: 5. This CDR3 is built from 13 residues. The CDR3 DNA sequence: TGTGCCAGCCGCCGGGACAGGGGACAGCCCCAGCATTTT. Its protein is CASRRDRGQPQHF.

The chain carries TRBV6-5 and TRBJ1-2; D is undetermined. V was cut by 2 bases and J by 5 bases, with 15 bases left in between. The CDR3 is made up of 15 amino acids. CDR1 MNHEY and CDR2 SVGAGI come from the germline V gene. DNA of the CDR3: TGTGCCAGCAGTTACCGTCCGGGTGCGGCTTATGGCTACACCTTC. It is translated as CASSYRPGAAYGYTF.

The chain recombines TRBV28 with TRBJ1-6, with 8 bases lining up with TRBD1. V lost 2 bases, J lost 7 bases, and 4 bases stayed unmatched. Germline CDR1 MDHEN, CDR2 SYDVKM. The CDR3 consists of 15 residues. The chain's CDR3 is CASSLGGQGNSPLHF. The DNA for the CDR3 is TGTGCCAGCAGTTTAGGAGGACAGGGAAATTCACCCCTCCACTTT.

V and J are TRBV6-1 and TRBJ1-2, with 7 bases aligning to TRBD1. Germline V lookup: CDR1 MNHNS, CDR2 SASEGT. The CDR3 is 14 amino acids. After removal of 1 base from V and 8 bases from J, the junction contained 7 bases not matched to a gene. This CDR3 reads CASSEDNRGGGYTF. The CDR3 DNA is TGTGCCAGCAGTGAAGACAACAGGGGAGGCGGCTACACCTTC.

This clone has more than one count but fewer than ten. The CDR3 region is CACSRAATGNTIYF. CDR3 DNA: TGTGCCTGTTCGCGGGCTGCCACTGGAAACACCATATATTTT. The chain is built from TRBV30 and TRBJ1-3; D remains unclear. CDR1 and CDR2 from the germline V gene are GTSNPN and SVGIG (reference sequence). Trimming took off 6 bases at V and 2 bases at J, with 14 bases between the two ends. The length of the CDR3 is 14 residues. Full variable domain (remainder filled in from reference TRBV30 and TRBJ1-3): SQTIHQWPATLVQPVGSPLSLECTVEGTSNPNLYWYRQAAGRGLQLLFYSVGIGQISSEVPQNLSASRPQDRQFILSSKKLLLSDSGFYLCACSRAATGNTIYFGEGSWLTVV.

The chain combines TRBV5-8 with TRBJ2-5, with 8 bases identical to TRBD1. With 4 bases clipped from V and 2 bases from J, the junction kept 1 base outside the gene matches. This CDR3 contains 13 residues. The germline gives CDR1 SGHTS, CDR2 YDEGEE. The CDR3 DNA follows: TGTGCCAGCAGCCGGGACAGGCAAGAGACCCAGTACTTC. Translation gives CASSRDRQETQYF. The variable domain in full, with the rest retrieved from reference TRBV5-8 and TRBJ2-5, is EAGVTQSPTHLIKTRGQQATLRCSPISGHTSVYWYQQALGLGLQFLLWYDEGEERNRGNFPPRFSGRQFPNYSSELNVNALELEDSALYLCASSRDRQETQYFGPGTRLLVL.

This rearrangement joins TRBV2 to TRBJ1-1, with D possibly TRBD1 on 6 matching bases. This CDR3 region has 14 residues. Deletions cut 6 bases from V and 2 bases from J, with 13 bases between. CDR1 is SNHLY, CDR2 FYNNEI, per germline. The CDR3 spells CASSQSRGNTEAFF. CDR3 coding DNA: TGTGCCAGCAGCCAGTCCAGGGGAAACACTGAAGCTTTCTTT.

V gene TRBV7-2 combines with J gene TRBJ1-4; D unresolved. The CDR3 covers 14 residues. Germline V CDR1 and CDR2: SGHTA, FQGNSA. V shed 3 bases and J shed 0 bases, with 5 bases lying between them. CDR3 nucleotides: TGTGCCAGCAGCTTCGGTTCAACTAATGAAAAACTGTTTTTT. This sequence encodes CASSFGSTNEKLFF.

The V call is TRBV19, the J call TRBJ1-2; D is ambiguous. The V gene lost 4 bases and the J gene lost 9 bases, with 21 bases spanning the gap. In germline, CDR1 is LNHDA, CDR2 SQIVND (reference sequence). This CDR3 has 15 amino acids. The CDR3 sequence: CASSTPVSGEGSYTF. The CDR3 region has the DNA TGTGCCAGTAGTACCCCTGTTTCGGGCGAGGGTAGCTACACCTTC.

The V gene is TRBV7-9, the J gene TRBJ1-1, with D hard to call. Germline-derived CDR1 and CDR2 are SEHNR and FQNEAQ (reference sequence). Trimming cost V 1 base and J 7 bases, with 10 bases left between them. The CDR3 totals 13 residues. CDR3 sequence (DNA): TGTGCCAGCAGCTTAGGATCGTTAGATGAAGCTTTCTTT. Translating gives CASSLGSLDEAFF. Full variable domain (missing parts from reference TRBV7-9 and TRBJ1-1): DTGVSQNPRHKITKRGQNVTFRCDPISEHNRLYWYRQTLGQGPEFLTYFQNEAQLEKSRLLSDRFSAERPKGSFSTLEIQRTEQGDSAMYLCASSLGSLDEAFFGQGTRLTVV.

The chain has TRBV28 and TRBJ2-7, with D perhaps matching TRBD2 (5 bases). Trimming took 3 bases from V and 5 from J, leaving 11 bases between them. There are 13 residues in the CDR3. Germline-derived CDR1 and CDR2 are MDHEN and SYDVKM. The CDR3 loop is CASSFPGINEQYF. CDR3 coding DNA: TGTGCCAGCAGTTTCCCGGGGATAAACGAGCAGTACTTC. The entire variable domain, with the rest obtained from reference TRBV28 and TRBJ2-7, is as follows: DVKVTQSSRYLVKRTGEKVFLECVQDMDHENMFWYRQDPGLGLRLIYFSYDVKMKEKGDIPEGYSVSREKKERFSLILESASTNQTSMYLCASSFPGINEQYFGPGTRLTVT.

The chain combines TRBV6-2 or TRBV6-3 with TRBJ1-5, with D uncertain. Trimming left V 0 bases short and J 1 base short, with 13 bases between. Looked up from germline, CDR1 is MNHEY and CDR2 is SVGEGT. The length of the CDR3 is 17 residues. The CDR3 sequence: CASSYSTRGKSNQPQHF. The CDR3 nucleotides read TGTGCCAGCAGTTACTCGACCCGGGGAAAAAGCAATCAGCCCCAGCATTTT.

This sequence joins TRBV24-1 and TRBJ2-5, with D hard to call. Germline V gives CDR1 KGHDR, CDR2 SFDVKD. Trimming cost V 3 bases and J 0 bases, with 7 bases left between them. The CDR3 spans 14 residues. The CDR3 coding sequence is TGTGCCACCAGTGATGGAGAGTACCAAGAGACCCAGTACTTC. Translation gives CATSDGEYQETQYF.

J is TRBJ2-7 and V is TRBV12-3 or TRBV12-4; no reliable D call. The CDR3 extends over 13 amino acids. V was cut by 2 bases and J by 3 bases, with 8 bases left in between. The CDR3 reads CASSLHRIYEQYF. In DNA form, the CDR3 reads TGTGCCAGCAGTTTACACAGAATCTACGAGCAGTACTTC.

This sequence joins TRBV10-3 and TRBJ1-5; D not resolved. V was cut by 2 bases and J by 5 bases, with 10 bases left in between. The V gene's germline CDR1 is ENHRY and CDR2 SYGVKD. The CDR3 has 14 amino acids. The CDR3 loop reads CAISEVTVDQPQHF. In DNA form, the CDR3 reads TGTGCCATCAGTGAGGTTACGGTAGATCAGCCCCAGCATTTT.

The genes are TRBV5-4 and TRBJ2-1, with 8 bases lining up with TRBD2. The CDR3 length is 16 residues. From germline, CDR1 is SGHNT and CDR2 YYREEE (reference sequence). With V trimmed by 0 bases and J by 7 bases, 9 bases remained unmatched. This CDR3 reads CASSLATGGPANEQFF. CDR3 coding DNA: TGTGCCAGCAGCTTGGCGACGGGGGGGCCGGCGAATGAGCAGTTCTTC.

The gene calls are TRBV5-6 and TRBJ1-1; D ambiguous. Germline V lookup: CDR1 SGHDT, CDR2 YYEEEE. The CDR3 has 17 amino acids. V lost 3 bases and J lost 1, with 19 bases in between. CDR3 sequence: CASSSTRTPLGNTEAFF. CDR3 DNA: TGTGCCAGCAGCTCAACTCGGACTCCCCTCGGGAACACTGAAGCTTTCTTT.

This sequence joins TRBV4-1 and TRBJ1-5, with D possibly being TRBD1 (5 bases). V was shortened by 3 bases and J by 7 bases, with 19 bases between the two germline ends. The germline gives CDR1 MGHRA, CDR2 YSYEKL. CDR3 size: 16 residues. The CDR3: CASSHENGRAGQPQHF. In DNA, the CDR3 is TGCGCCAGCAGCCACGAGAACGGCAGGGCGGGACAGCCCCAGCATTTT.

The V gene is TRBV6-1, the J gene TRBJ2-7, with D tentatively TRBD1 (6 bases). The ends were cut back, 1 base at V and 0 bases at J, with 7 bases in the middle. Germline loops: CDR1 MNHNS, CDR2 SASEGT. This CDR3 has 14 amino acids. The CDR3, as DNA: TGTGCCAGCAGTGAAGTCAGGGGCTCCTACGAGCAGTACTTC. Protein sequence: CASSEVRGSYEQYF.

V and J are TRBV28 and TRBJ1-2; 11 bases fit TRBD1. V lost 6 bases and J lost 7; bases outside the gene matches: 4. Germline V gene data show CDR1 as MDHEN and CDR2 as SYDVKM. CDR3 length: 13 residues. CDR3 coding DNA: TGTGCCAGCAGCCGGACAGGGGGCTTTGGCTACACCTTC. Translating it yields CASSRTGGFGYTF.